These 7 T cell receptor beta chains were sequenced from one sample in a study of response to subunit inactivated influenza vaccine (dated by TCRdb to 2016 to 2018). Library creation used RT-PCR. TCRdb names Illumina HiSeq 2500 as the instrument used. Using fastp trimming at Q25 and MiXCR clonotype assembly, TCRdb reanalyzed the public sequencing data and kept in-frame beta chains. Each entry merges the rows of one CDR3 protein and shows their most common DNA and genes. The sample includes more than 150,000 distinct CDR3 sequences, with roughly 10% observed a single time. The leading ten clones occupy 35% to 40% of the sample. The sample consisted of CD8+ T cells sorted from PBMCs, taken roughly 24 months after vaccination. These receptors were obtained from a man between 50 and 75 years old who received an inactivated influenza vaccine. Donor details come from another sample of the same person, matched by shared clones.

J is TRBJ2-1 and V is TRBV13; D not resolved. Trimming stripped 4 bases from V and 5 bases from J, with 18 bases between. The CDR3 has 16 amino acids. CDR1 and CDR2 (germline): PRHDT, FYEKMQ (reference sequence). The CDR3 DNA reads TGTGCCAGCAGCTCCCTAACAGAACGAACCGACAATGAGCAGTTCTTC. Residues: CASSSLTERTDNEQFF.

This chain links TRBV6-5 with TRBJ2-3, with TRBD2 as a possible D gene (6 bases). From germline, CDR1 is MNHEY and CDR2 SVGAGI. The CDR3 has 13 amino acids. Trimming shortened V by 0 bases and J by 5 bases, and 6 bases separated the two germline ends. The CDR3 DNA reads TGTGCCAGCAGTTACTCCGGGAGAGATACGCAGTATTTT. Translation: CASSYSGRDTQYF.

In this sample, this clonotype turned up a few times. This chain links TRBV6-1 with TRBJ2-7, with 7 positions matching TRBD1. CDR1 is MNHNS and CDR2 is SASEGT in the germline V gene. The CDR3 has 16 amino acids. V was pared by 5 bases and J by 4 bases, with 14 bases of the junction left unmatched. The CDR3 reads CASSLTPEGALYEQYF. In DNA form, the CDR3 reads TGTGCCAGCAGTCTCACGCCAGAGGGGGCCTTGTACGAGCAGTACTTC.

This clonotype came up a few times. The rearrangement uses TRBV11-2 and TRBJ2-5, with D maybe TRBD1 (6 bases). This CDR3 has 11 amino acids. Trimming took 10 bases from V and 5 from J, leaving 11 bases between them. Germline V lookup: CDR1 SGHAT, CDR2 FQNNGV. The CDR3 DNA reads TGTGCCACCCGTGGGGGCGAGACCCAGTACTTC. It specifies CATRGGETQYF.

This chain links TRBV12-3 or TRBV12-4 with TRBJ2-7, with TRBD1 as a possible D gene (5 bases). Trimming left V 5 bases short and J 6 bases short, with 14 bases between. This CDR3 region has 13 residues. The CDR3 is CASSPGQAGEQYF. Written as DNA, the CDR3 is TGTGCCAGCAGTCCAGGACAAGCTGGCGAGCAGTACTTC.

The J gene is TRBJ2-1, the V gene TRBV6-2 or TRBV6-3; D possibly corresponds to TRBD1 (6 bases). This CDR3 is 13 amino acids long. The germline V and J ends were trimmed by 7 bases and 4 bases, with 11 bases remaining between them. Germline values: CDR1 MNHEY, CDR2 SVGEGT. The CDR3 bases are TGTGCCAGCACTCTGGACAGTTACAATGAGCAGTTCTTC. Translated, it gives CASTLDSYNEQFF.

This chain links TRBV6-5 with TRBJ2-1; tentatively, D is TRBD1 (5 bases). Germline V gives CDR1 MNHEY, CDR2 SVGAGI. The CDR3 loop spans 14 amino acids. V lost 0 bases and J 6 bases, leaving 9 bases between the germline ends. The CDR3 DNA sequence: TGTGCCAGCAGTTACTCATCAGGGATCAATGAGCAGTTCTTC. Translated, it gives CASSYSSGINEQFF.